This is a list of T cell receptor beta chains from one sample in a study of blood T cell repertoires in COVID-19. The protocol was immunoSEQ multiplex PCR, while the TCRdb copy is restricted to in-frame clones and leaves out a portion. Seen here are approximately 260,000 clones, approximately 79% observed once, and the top ten hold 4.5% to 5%. The specimen sequenced was peripheral blood. The receptors here all came from a woman aged 80 or over with active or convalescent COVID-19. Each CDR3 is given without its conserved first and last residue. The D gene is left open where the match is weak.

v_gene,d_gene,j_gene,CDR3aa
TRBV25-1,TRBD1,TRBJ2-3,ASSDTGGSDTQY
TRBV27,TRBD2,TRBJ2-7,ASSGLVRAPGREQY
TRBV19,TRBD1,TRBJ2-7,ASSDRDRGTYEQY
TRBV9,TRBD1,TRBJ2-7,ASSVAGQEFYEQY
TRBV7-8,.,TRBJ1-5,ASSLVGGVMGQPQH
TRBV2,TRBD2,TRBJ2-1,ASSEARASGGSYNEQF
TRBV13,TRBD1,TRBJ1-1,ASSQGGTGGTGAF
TRBV2,.,TRBJ2-7,ASGDPGGGDEQY
TRBV29-1,.,TRBJ1-1,SVSQGSDLNTEAF
TRBV2,.,TRBJ1-4,ASSSRTGDEKLF
TRBV10-3,TRBD1,TRBJ1-2,AISKGQTPNYGYT
TRBV7-2,TRBD2,TRBJ2-3,ASSLYRGSGGAITDTQY
TRBV28,.,TRBJ2-1,ATEGAGTRTYNEQF
TRBV7-2,.,TRBJ1-3,ASRVGGDGNTIY
TRBV29-1,TRBD1,TRBJ2-1,SVVPGQGAIYHEQF
TRBV29-1,.,TRBJ1-2,SVSPRGLYGYT
TRBV18,.,TRBJ1-1,ASSPPQGRDTEAF
TRBV6-1,.,TRBJ2-2,ASSEGWRIANTGELF
TRBV10-1,TRBD2,TRBJ2-2,ASSPVTGGFGELF
TRBV6-4,.,TRBJ1-1,ASSLHKNTEAF
TRBV4-2,.,TRBJ2-7,ASSQVGGGNEQY
TRBV19,TRBD1,TRBJ1-1,ASSIVIPRTGGFVNTEAF
TRBV5-1,TRBD1,TRBJ1-2,ASSLEASTGYGYT
TRBV12-2,.,TRBJ2-1,ASRLPPREPNEQF